Below, one T cell receptor (beta chain) is given with its context. These data belong to a study of glioma-infiltrating T cells after dendritic cell vaccination. Whole-study context: Dendritic cell vaccine was injected intradermally three times, biweekly.

No glioblastoma patient carried an isocitrate dehydrogenase mutation. The data were produced by immunoSEQ multiplex PCR, yet TCRdb's version contains in-frame clones alone and is incomplete. The sample contains about 82,000 clones, 80% to 90% of which appear only once. The CDR3 length is 15 residues. V shed 4 bases and J shed 6 bases, with 18 bases lying between them. Germline CDR1 is MGHDK and CDR2 is SYGVNS. This chain connects TRBV25-1 to TRBJ2-5; D is perhaps TRBD2 (6 bases). The specimen comprised blood, sampled before dendritic cell vaccination. The origin of this receptor is a human donor with glioblastoma. The CDR3 nucleotides are TGTGCCAGCAGTGCTGGAGGGGCGCGTACCAAGACCCAGTACTTC. Translation: CASSAGGARTKTQYF. Full variable domain (remainder filled in from reference TRBV25-1 and TRBJ2-5): EADIYQTPRYLVIGTGKKITLECSQTMGHDKMYWYQQDPGMELHLIHYSYGVNSTEKGDLSSESTVSRIRTEHFPLTLESARPSHTSQYLCASSAGGARTKTQYFGPGTRLLVL.